Listed below are T cell receptor beta chains from one sample, sequenced in a study of blood T cell repertoires in COVID-19. TCRdb's copy holds only in-frame clones and misses some; the assay was immunoSEQ multiplex PCR. The sample holds a few hundred thousand clones, 87% seen once. Source material: PBMCs or T cells enriched from blood (not recorded which). The receptors were gathered from a woman aged 40 to 50 who had recovered from COVID-19. Each CDR3 is given with its conserved first and last residue. A D gene is named only where the DNA matches it firmly. Clone size is stated in some rows and not others, as once, few, many or a class when expanded.

>TRBV2|TRBJ2-1|15|.|TRBD1
TGTGCCAGCATTCGACAGGGGGATTGGATCTTTGAGCAGTTCTTC
CASIRQGDWIFEQFF
>TRBV6-5|TRBJ2-7|15|.|.
TGTGCCAGCAGTTCGCCTTTCCAGGGTTCCTACGAGCAGTACTTC
CASSSPFQGSYEQYF
>TRBV20-1|TRBJ2-1|14|once|.
TGCAGTGCTAGTCAGGGGCTGGCGAACAATGAGCAGTTCTTC
CSASQGLANNEQFF
>TRBV12-3/TRBV12-4|TRBJ2-5|13|.|TRBD1
TGTGCCAGCAGTTTGGACAGGGCCAAGACCCAGTACTTC
CASSLDRAKTQYF
>TRBV12-3/TRBV12-4|TRBJ1-2|13|.|TRBD1
TGTGCCAGCAGGCCAGGGGGCGCCTATGGCTACACCTTC
CASRPGGAYGYTF
>TRBV5-6|TRBJ2-1|16|.|TRBD1
TGTGCCAGCAGCTCAAGGCGACAGGGCTCCTACAATGAGCAGTTCTTC
CASSSRRQGSYNEQFF
>TRBV2|TRBJ2-1|15|once|.
TGTGCCAGCAGCCGGACAGCCCAGGGCTACAATGAGCAGTTCTTC
CASSRTAQGYNEQFF
>TRBV30|TRBJ1-2|15|.|TRBD1
TGTGCCTGGAGTGCCCACAGGGGAGGTAACTATGGCTACACCTTC
CAWSAHRGGNYGYTF
>TRBV10-3|TRBJ1-1|14|.|.
TGTGCCATCAGAGCCCAGGGGTCGGACACTGAAGCTTTCTTT
CAIRAQGSDTEAFF
>TRBV5-1|TRBJ1-4|15|.|TRBD1
TGCGCCAGCAGCTTGGCGGGAGGGGGCCTGGAAAAACTGTTTTTT
CASSLAGGGLEKLFF
>TRBV5-1|TRBJ2-7|18|.|TRBD1
TGCGCCAGCAGCTTGACATCCGGTATGGGGACAGGTTTTCACGAGCAGTACTTC
CASSLTSGMGTGFHEQYF
>TRBV6-2/TRBV6-3|TRBJ1-2|15|.|.
TGTGCCAGCAGTTTCCCAACCACAGGGTTCTATGGCTACACCTTC
CASSFPTTGFYGYTF
>TRBV5-1|TRBJ2-5|15|.|.
TGCGCCAGCAGCTTAGCGGGTGACCCCGGGGAGACCCAGTACTTC
CASSLAGDPGETQYF
>TRBV7-9|TRBJ2-3|14|.|.
TGTGCCAGCAGCTTAGAGGGAGGCACAGATACGCAGTATTTT
CASSLEGGTDTQYF
>TRBV28|TRBJ2-3|14|.|TRBD2
TGTGCCACCATATGGGCTAGCGGTCCCGGTACGCAGTATTTT
CATIWASGPGTQYF
>TRBV15|TRBJ2-1|16|.|TRBD2
TGTGCCACCAGCAGAGAACGACTAGCGGGGGGGAATGAGCAGTTCTTC
CATSRERLAGGNEQFF
>TRBV5-1|TRBJ1-2|12|.|.
TGCGCCAGCAGCTATAATACAGGGGGCTACACCTTC
CASSYNTGGYTF
>TRBV3-1/TRBV3-2|TRBJ2-1|14|.|TRBD2
TGTGCCAGCAGCCAAGATATCGGGAGGGATGAGCAGTTCTTC
CASSQDIGRDEQFF
>TRBV6-5|TRBJ2-7|14|.|TRBD1
TGTGCCAGCAGCGGGACAGGGATTACCTACGAGCAGTACTTC
CASSGTGITYEQYF
>TRBV2|TRBJ2-7|13|.|.
TGTGCCAGCGGCGGACAGAAATACTACGAGCAGTACTTC
CASGGQKYYEQYF
>TRBV28|TRBJ1-2|13|.|.
TGTGCCAGCAGTTTAGCCGGGAATGATGGCTACACCTTC
CASSLAGNDGYTF
>TRBV25-1|TRBJ2-7|14|.|.
TGTGCCAGCAGTGAATGGAGGAGCCTAGGGGAGCAGTACTTC
CASSEWRSLGEQYF
>TRBV28|TRBJ2-1|15|.|.
TGTGCCAGCAGTCCCCCCTCCCAAATGGCAGTCCCCCAGTTCTTC
CASSPPSQMAVPQFF
>TRBV28|TRBJ2-5|11|.|.
TGTGCCAGCAGCCTCGGGGAGACCCAGTACTTC
CASSLGETQYF
>TRBV7-2|TRBJ2-3|15|.|TRBD2
TGTGCCAGCAGCTTTGCGGGAGGGCGCACAGATACGCAGTATTTT
CASSFAGGRTDTQYF
>TRBV3-1/TRBV3-2|TRBJ2-1|12|.|.
TGTGCCAGCAGCCAGCGGTACAATGAGCAGTTCTTC
CASSQRYNEQFF
>TRBV4-2|TRBJ2-7|15|.|.
TGTGCCAGCAGCCAAGATCCTCGGGAGACCTACGAGCAGTACTTC
CASSQDPRETYEQYF
>TRBV4-3|TRBJ1-2|13|.|.
TGCGCCAGCAGCCAGGAGCCGGGGGGCGGCTACACCTTC
CASSQEPGGGYTF
>TRBV9|TRBJ2-3|14|.|.
TGTGCCAGCAGCGTCGGAAAAGCGGCAGATACGCAGTATTTT
CASSVGKAADTQYF
>TRBV19|TRBJ2-5|13|.|.
TGTGCCAGTAGTTCACAGGGAAAGGAGACCCAGTACTTC
CASSSQGKETQYF
>TRBV7-2|TRBJ2-7|16|.|TRBD2
TGTGCCAGCAGCGCCGTCCTAGCGGGAGGGTCCTACGAGCAGTACTTC
CASSAVLAGGSYEQYF
>TRBV7-9|TRBJ2-7|14|.|.
TGTGCCAGCAGGCCTGGACAGCCTGGAGACGAGCAGTACTTC
CASRPGQPGDEQYF
>TRBV7-2|TRBJ2-5|15|.|.
TGTGCCAGCAGCTTAGGTCCAGGGGTGGGCGAGACCCAGTACTTC
CASSLGPGVGETQYF
>TRBV4-3|TRBJ1-6|14|once|TRBD1
TGCGCCAGCAGCCAGGGACAGTATAATTCACCCCTCCACTTT
CASSQGQYNSPLHF
>TRBV2|TRBJ2-1|13|once|.
TGTGCCAGCAGGTGGGGAGGGGGGTCGGAGCAGTTCTTC
CASRWGGGSEQFF
>TRBV6-6|TRBJ2-7|14|.|.
TGTGCTAGCTCGGACACCCGACGATCTTACGAGCAGTACTTC
CASSDTRRSYEQYF
>TRBV28|TRBJ1-6|14|.|.
TGTGCCAGCAAAGTCAGCTCCTATAATTCACCCCTCCACTTT
CASKVSSYNSPLHF